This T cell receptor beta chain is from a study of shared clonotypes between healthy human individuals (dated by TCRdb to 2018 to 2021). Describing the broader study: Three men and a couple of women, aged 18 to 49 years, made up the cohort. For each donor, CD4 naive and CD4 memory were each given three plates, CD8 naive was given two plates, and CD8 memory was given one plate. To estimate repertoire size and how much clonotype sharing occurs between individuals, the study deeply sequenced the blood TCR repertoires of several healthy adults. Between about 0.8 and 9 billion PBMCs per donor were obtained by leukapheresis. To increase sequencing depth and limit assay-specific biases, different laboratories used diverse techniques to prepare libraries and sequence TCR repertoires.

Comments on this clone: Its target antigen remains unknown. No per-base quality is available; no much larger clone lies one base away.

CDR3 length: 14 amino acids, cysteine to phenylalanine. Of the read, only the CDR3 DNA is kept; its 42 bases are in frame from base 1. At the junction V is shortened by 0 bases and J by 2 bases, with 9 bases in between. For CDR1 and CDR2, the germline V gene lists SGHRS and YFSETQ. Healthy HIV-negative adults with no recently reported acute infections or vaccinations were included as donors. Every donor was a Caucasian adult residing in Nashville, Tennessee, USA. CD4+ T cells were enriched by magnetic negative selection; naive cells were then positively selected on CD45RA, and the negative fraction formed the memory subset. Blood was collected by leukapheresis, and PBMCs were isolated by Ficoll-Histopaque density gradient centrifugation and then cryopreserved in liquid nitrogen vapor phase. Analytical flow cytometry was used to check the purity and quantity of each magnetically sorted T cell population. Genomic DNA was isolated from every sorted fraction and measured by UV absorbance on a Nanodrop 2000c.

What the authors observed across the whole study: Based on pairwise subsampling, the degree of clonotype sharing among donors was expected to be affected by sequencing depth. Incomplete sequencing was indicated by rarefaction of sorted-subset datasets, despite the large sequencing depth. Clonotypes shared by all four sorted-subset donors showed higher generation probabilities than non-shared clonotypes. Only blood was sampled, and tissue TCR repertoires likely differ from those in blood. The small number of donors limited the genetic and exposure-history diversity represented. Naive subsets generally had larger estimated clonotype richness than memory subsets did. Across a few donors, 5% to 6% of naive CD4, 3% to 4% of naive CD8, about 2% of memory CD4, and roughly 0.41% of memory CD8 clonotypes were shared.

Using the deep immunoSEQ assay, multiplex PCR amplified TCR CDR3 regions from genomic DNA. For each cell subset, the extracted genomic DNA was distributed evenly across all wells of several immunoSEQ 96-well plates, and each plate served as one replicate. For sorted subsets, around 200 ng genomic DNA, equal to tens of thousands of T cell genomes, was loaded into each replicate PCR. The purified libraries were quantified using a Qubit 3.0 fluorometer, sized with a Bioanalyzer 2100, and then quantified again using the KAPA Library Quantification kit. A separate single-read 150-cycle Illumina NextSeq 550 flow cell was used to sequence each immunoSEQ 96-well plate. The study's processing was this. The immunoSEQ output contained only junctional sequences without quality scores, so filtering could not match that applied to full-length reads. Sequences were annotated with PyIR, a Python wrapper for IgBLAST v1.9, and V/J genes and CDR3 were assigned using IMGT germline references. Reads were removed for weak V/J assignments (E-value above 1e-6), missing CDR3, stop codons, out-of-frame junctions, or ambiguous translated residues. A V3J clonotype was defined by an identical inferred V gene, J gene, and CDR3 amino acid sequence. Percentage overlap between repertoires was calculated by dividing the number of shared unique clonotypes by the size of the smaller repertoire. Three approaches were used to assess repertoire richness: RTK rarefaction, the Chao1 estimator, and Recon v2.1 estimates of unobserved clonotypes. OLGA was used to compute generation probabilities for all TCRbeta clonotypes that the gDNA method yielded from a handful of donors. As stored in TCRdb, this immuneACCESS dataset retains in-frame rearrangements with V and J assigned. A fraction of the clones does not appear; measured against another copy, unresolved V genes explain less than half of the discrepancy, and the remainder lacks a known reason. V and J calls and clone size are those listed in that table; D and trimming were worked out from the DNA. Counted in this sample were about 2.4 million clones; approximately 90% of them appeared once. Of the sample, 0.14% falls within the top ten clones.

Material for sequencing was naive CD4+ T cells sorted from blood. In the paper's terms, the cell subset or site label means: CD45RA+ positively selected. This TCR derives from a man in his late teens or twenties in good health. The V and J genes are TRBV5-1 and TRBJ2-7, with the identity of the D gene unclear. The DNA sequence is TGCGCCAGCAGCTTGGGGGCGCCCCCCTACGAGCAGTACTTC. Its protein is CASSLGAPPYEQYF.